This TCR beta chain appears in the sequencing data of a study of CD8+ T cells in alopecia areata. Study in general: Each of the treated patients was given oral tofacitinib, 5 to 10 mg twice daily, for moderate-to-severe alopecia areata.

Peripheral blood samples and lesional scalp punch biopsies were obtained from alopecia areata patients. The authors sorted CD4+ and CD8+ T cells from PBMCs. V gave up 6 bases and J gave up 5 bases; unmatched junction bases: 6. The CDR3 spans 15 residues. Per germline, CDR1 WSHSY and CDR2 SAAADI. It was cDNA, reverse transcribed from extracted RNA, that served as the sequencing template. The protocol was immunoSEQ multiplex PCR, while the TCRdb copy is restricted to in-frame clones and leaves out a portion. The repertoire includes approximately 150,000 clones, approximately 87% of them detected once, and more than 12% sits in the top ten.

The sample consisted of CD8+ T cells sorted from blood, taken at week 0. The chain joins TRBV10-2 to TRBJ2-3; 12 nucleotides line up with TRBD2. The receptor comes from a human donor with alopecia areata. CDR3 sequence (DNA): TGCGCCAGCAGGATGACTAGCGGGAGTGGAGATACGCAGTATTTT. It specifies CASRMTSGSGDTQYF.